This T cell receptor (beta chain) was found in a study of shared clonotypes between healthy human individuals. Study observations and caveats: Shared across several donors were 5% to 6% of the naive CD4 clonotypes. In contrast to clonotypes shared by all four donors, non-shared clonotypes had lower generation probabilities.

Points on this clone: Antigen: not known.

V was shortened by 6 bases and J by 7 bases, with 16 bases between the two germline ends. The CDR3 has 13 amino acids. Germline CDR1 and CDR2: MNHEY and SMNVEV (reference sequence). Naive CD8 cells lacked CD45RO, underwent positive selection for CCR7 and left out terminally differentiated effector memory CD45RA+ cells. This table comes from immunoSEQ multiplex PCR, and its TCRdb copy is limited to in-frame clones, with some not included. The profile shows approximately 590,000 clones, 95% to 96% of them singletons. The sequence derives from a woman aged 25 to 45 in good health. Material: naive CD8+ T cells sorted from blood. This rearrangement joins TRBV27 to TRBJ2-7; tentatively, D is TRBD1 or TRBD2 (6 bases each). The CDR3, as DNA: TGTGCCAGCAGCCTAGGGGGGAACCAGGAGCAGTACTTC. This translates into CASSLGGNQEQYF.